These 14 T cell receptor beta chains originate from one sample sequenced in a study of blood T cell repertoires in COVID-19. The table came from immunoSEQ multiplex PCR; TCRdb's copy has only in-frame clones and leaves some out. The table has roughly 180,000 clones, about 70% seen once. Specimen: peripheral blood. All receptors derive from a woman aged 45-65 years with active or convalescent COVID-19.

This chain links TRBV5-8 with TRBJ1-1; no definite D call. CDR1 SGHTS and CDR2 YDEGEE come from the germline V gene. The CDR3 runs 11 residues. Trimming cost V 2 bases and J 3 bases, with 2 bases left between them. CDR3 region: CASSFYTEAFF. Written as DNA, the CDR3 is TGTGCCAGCAGCTTCTACACTGAAGCTTTCTTT.

The chain joins TRBV6-5 to TRBJ1-4; D gene unclear. V was cut by 6 bases and J by 10 bases, with 12 bases left in between. The germline CDR1 and CDR2 sequences are MNHEY and SVGAGI. The length of the CDR3 is 12 residues. CDR3 DNA sequence: TGTGCCAGCAGCCACGAAACGGGAAAACTGTTTTTT. Protein sequence: CASSHETGKLFF.

The chain is built from TRBV6-5 and TRBJ2-7; D gene ambiguous. Germline CDR1 MNHEY, CDR2 SVGAGI. There are 12 residues in the CDR3. V lost 5 bases and J lost 4, with 9 bases in between. The CDR3 nucleotides read TGTGCCAGCAGTCCCCGGAGTTACGAGCAGTACTTC. As protein: CASSPRSYEQYF.

V is TRBV6-5 and J is TRBJ1-2, with D unresolved. Trimming removed 10 bases at V and 4 bases at J, with 16 bases between. The CDR3 length is 13 residues. Germline CDR1 MNHEY, CDR2 SVGAGI. The CDR3 loop reads CAIIRPTIYGYTF. CDR3 bases: TGTGCCATTATCAGGCCCACCATCTATGGCTACACCTTC.

The chain has TRBV6-4 and TRBJ2-1; 10 nucleotides align to TRBD1. Germline V gene data show CDR1 as MRHNA and CDR2 as SNTAGT. J gave up 3 bases and V 0 bases, and 5 bases lay outside the gene matches. There are 17 residues in the CDR3. CDR3 protein: CASSDSGGQGGYNEQFF. The CDR3 DNA sequence: TGTGCCAGCAGTGACTCGGGAGGACAGGGGGGCTACAATGAGCAGTTCTTC.

This chain connects TRBV27 to TRBJ2-7; TRBD1 is a possible D gene (6 bases). The CDR3 runs to 14 residues. Trimming shortened V by 6 bases and J by 2 bases, and 14 bases separated the two germline ends. Germline CDR1 is MNHEY and CDR2 is SMNVEV (reference sequence). The CDR3 DNA follows: TGTGCCAGCAGCTCGCGGTGGGGGCCCTACGAGCAGTACTTC. Amino acids: CASSSRWGPYEQYF.

This chain uses TRBV28 with TRBJ1-2; 10 nucleotides line up with TRBD1. The CDR3 covers 16 residues. CDR1 and CDR2 from the germline V gene are MDHEN and SYDVKM. Trimming removed 5 bases from V and 4 bases from J; junction bases left unmatched: 10. The CDR3 reads CASSLEGQGVSYGYTF. For the CDR3, the DNA is TGTGCCAGCAGTCTAGAAGGACAGGGGGTTTCCTATGGCTACACCTTC.

The genes are TRBV6-5 and TRBJ1-2; TRBD1 matches 8 bases. The CDR3 length is 14 residues. Losses at the gene ends were 4 bases for V and 8 bases for J; bases not matched to a gene: 9. Per germline, CDR1 MNHEY and CDR2 SVGAGI. The CDR3 reads CASSSGGAGGGYTF. DNA for the CDR3: TGTGCCAGCAGTTCAGGGGGCGCCGGTGGAGGCTACACCTTC.

This clone has more than one count but fewer than ten. This rearrangement joins TRBV20-1 to TRBJ1-1; 12 bases match TRBD1. The CDR3 has 10 amino acids. The germline V gene encodes CDR1 DFQATT and CDR2 SNEGSKA (reference sequence). The V gene end was trimmed by 6 bases and the J gene end by 10 bases; junction bases not matched to a gene: 0. CDR3 amino acids: CSAGQGAAFF. The DNA of the CDR3 is TGCAGTGCGGGACAGGGGGCAGCTTTCTTT.

This chain joins TRBV28 and TRBJ1-2; TRBD1 matches 12 bases. V lost 2 bases, J lost 7 bases, and 11 bases stayed unmatched. Germline values: CDR1 MDHEN, CDR2 SYDVKM. The CDR3 has 17 residues. The CDR3 loop reads CASSLGGTGGGLTGYTF. CDR3 bases: TGTGCCAGCAGTTTAGGAGGGACAGGGGGCGGGTTAACTGGCTACACCTTC.

The chain links TRBV4-2 to TRBJ1-3, with D unresolved. The length of the CDR3 is 13 residues. Deletions cut 6 bases from V and 0 bases from J, with 6 bases between. In germline, CDR1 is LGHNA, CDR2 YNFKEQ. CDR3 nucleotide sequence: TGTGCCAGCAGGGCGGCCTCTGGAAACACCATATATTTT. It encodes CASRAASGNTIYF.

This chain connects TRBV19 to TRBJ2-7, with TRBD1 matching over 10 bases. The CDR3 is 17 amino acids. Losses at the gene ends were 0 bases for V and 9 bases for J; bases not matched to a gene: 14. Germline V lookup: CDR1 LNHDA, CDR2 SQIVND (reference sequence). CDR3 bases: TGTGCCAGTAGTATAGATGGGACAGGGGCCCATAAATCGCTGCAGTACTTC. It codes for CASSIDGTGAHKSLQYF.

The chain has TRBV11-2 and TRBJ1-4; 12 bases line up with TRBD1. Germline CDR1 SGHAT, CDR2 FQNNGV. The CDR3 is 14 amino acids. V shed 4 bases and J 10 bases; nucleotides not matched to a gene: 4. CDR3 coding DNA: TGTGCCAGCAGCTCAGGGACAGGGGGCGGAAAACTGTTTTTT. Its translation is CASSSGTGGGKLFF.

This chain joins TRBV6-2 or TRBV6-3 and TRBJ2-6; weak D call: TRBD1 (6 bases). Germline CDR1 reads MNHEY; CDR2 reads SVGEGT. Between the trimmed V and J ends, which lost 0 bases and 0 bases, there was a span of 18 bases. The CDR3 is 20 amino acids. CDR3 amino acids: CASSYSPAQGPSSGANVLTF. For the CDR3, the DNA is TGTGCCAGCAGTTACTCCCCGGCCCAGGGGCCAAGCTCTGGGGCCAACGTCCTGACTTTC.